This TCR beta chain was recovered during a study of blood T cell repertoires in COVID-19. Across the whole study: Both acute and convalescent COVID-19 samples were obtained from the United States, Italy and Spain. Nucleic acid was either cDNA or gDNA, and it came from T cells, B-cell-depleted T cells, or PBMCs.

The CDR3 has 10 amino acids. The germline gives CDR1 SQVTM, CDR2 ANQGSEA. V gave up 5 bases and J gave up 10 bases; unmatched junction bases: 3. The data were produced by immunoSEQ multiplex PCR, yet TCRdb's version contains in-frame clones alone and is incomplete. The data contain fewer than 300,000 clones, around 86% of them singletons. One Seattle source followed patients from active infection through their disease course. Sequencing was carried out using peripheral blood. The receptor's source is a man in his fifties or sixties with COVID-19, enrolled during active disease. V is TRBV29-1 and J is TRBJ1-1; 8 bases agree with TRBD1. Here the CDR3 DNA reads TGCAGCGTTTCACAGGGGGGAGCTTTCTTT. It is translated as CSVSQGGAFF.